These 4 T cell receptor beta chains came from one sample sequenced in a study of regulatory T cells in long-lasting Graves disease. Investigators prepared the TCR beta libraries by applying iRepertoire HTBI primers and Arm-PCR of CDR3 regions. One entry per CDR3 protein results from TCRdb running MiXCR on the multiplex PCR reads. Here the sample spans more than 400,000 distinct CDR3 sequences, 15% to 20% being singletons. The time point was: newly diagnosed GD, antithyroid drugs for less than 3 months. Extracted RNA from PBMCs served as the source of the TCR library. This same sample was also part of a study on T cells in Graves' hyperthyroidism and ophthalmopathy.

Here the sequenced sample was peripheral blood mononuclear cells (PBMCs), taken at new diagnosis, from a patient treated with antithyroid drugs. The receptors derive from a man aged 40-50 years with Graves disease.

This clonotype was counted many times. The rearrangement uses TRBV2 and TRBJ2-1; D is perhaps TRBD1 or TRBD2 (5 bases each). There are 15 residues in the CDR3. V gave up 4 bases and J gave up 3 bases, with 13 bases separating them. The germline V gene encodes CDR1 SNHLY and CDR2 FYNNEI. CDR3 DNA: TGTGCCAGCAGTGTTGGGGGATTTAACTACAATGAGCAGTTCTTC. Encoded protein: CASSVGGFNYNEQFF.

There are many counts of this clonotype. The chain joins TRBV24-1 to TRBJ2-1; 7 bases align to TRBD1. The CDR3 consists of 13 residues. Trimming removed 4 bases from V and 9 bases from J; junction bases left unmatched: 5. Germline CDR1 and CDR2: KGHDR and SFDVKD. The DNA of the CDR3 is TGTGCCACCAGTGACCCCAACAGGGGTGAGCAGTTCTTC. This gives the protein CATSDPNRGEQFF.

This sequence joins TRBV29-1 and TRBJ1-2; TRBD1 might be the D (6 bases). The V gene's germline CDR1 is SQVTM and CDR2 ANQGSEA. The CDR3 totals 12 residues. Trimming shortened V by 2 bases and J by 4 bases, and 8 bases separated the two germline ends. The CDR3 loop reads CSVERRGYGYTF. CDR3 nucleotide sequence: TGCAGCGTTGAACGCAGGGGCTATGGCTACACCTTC.

This clonotype has ten or more counts. The chain couples TRBV18 to TRBJ2-2; D is undetermined. The germline CDR1 and CDR2 sequences are KGHSH and LQKENI. This CDR3 comprises 13 residues. V shed 8 bases and J shed 0 bases, with 7 bases lying between them. The CDR3 sequence: CASATANTGELFF. The CDR3 DNA reads as TGTGCCAGCGCGACCGCGAACACCGGGGAGCTGTTTTTT.